The rows below give T cell receptor beta chains drawn from one sample of a study of OX40 agonist ivuxolimab in advanced cancers. Repertoires were generated with immunoSEQ multiplex PCR, while TCRdb's copy carries only in-frame clones and drops some. The sample carries 75,000 to 95,000 clones, about 90% recorded once. The sample was CD4+ or CD8+ T cells sorted from blood, taken in a trial of the OX40 agonist ivuxolimab. These TCRs come from an adult with an advanced solid tumor such as melanoma, head and neck, liver or kidney cancer. Both conserved end residues are part of each CDR3. Each record gives: J gene, clone size, D gene, V gene, CDR3 protein, CDR3 DNA. D genes are given only for firm matches. Clone size is shown for a subset of rows, as once, few, many or a class of expanded clone.

>TRBJ2-1|.|TRBD2|TRBV5-1
CASSLLVSGLTYNEQFF
TGCGCCAGCAGCTTGCTTGTTAGCGGGCTTACCTACAATGAGCAGTTCTTC
>TRBJ1-1|.|.|TRBV12-1
CASSPAWGPNTEAFF
TGTGCCAGCAGCCCAGCCTGGGGGCCGAACACTGAAGCTTTCTTT
>TRBJ2-3|.|.|TRBV7-7
CASSLARLFTDTQYF
TGTGCTAGCAGCTTAGCGCGGCTATTCACAGATACGCAGTATTTT
>TRBJ2-1|.|.|TRBV7-6
CASSISSGLHNEQFF
TGTGCCAGCAGCATAAGTAGCGGATTACACAATGAGCAGTTCTTC
>TRBJ1-1|.|.|TRBV7-3
CASSRGRHTEAFF
TGTGCCAGCAGCCGTGGGAGACACACTGAAGCTTTCTTT
>TRBJ2-3|.|.|TRBV12-1
CASSCRGSTDTQYF
TGTGCCAGCAGCTGCAGGGGTAGCACAGATACGCAGTATTTT
>TRBJ2-3|.|.|TRBV7-2
CASSFDLGTDTQYF
TGTGCCAGCAGCTTTGATCTAGGCACAGATACGCAGTATTTT
>TRBJ2-1|.|.|TRBV16
CASSQSASAYNEQFF
TGTGCCAGCAGCCAATCGGCGAGCGCCTACAATGAGCAGTTCTTC
>TRBJ2-1|.|TRBD2|TRBV7-3
CASSLTGTSQQFF
TGTGCCAGCAGCTTAACCGGGACTAGCCAGCAGTTCTTC
>TRBJ2-3|.|TRBD1|TRBV27
CASSLDRGTDTQYF
TGTGCCAGCAGCCTGGACAGGGGTACAGATACGCAGTATTTT
>TRBJ2-3|.|.|TRBV5-1
CASSLAGPPNTDTQYF
TGCGCCAGCAGCTTGGCGGGACCTCCTAACACAGATACGCAGTATTTT
>TRBJ1-3|once|.|TRBV12-5
CASGFNSAGEFSGNTIYF
TGTGCTAGTGGTTTCAATTCGGCAGGCGAATTCTCTGGAAACACCATATATTTT
>TRBJ2-1|.|.|TRBV7-2
CASSLGTAYLRQDEQFF
TGTGCCAGCAGCTTGGGGACCGCATATCTCCGACAGGATGAGCAGTTCTTC
>TRBJ1-3|.|.|TRBV7-2
CASSLGGVGNTIYF
TGTGCCAGCAGCTTAGGTGGTGTGGGAAACACCATATATTTT
>TRBJ2-1|.|.|TRBV13
CASIPVDSRSNEQFF
TGTGCCAGCATTCCCGTGGACAGTAGGTCCAATGAGCAGTTCTTC
>TRBJ2-1|.|TRBD2|TRBV7-2
CASSLVASGSHEQFF
TGTGCCAGCAGCTTAGTAGCTAGCGGTTCCCATGAGCAGTTCTTC
>TRBJ2-3|.|TRBD1|TRBV10-3
CAISTGGWRTDTQYF
TGTGCCATCAGCACAGGGGGCTGGCGAACAGATACGCAGTATTTT